This entry lists 10 T cell receptor beta chains sequenced from one sample in a study of blood T cell repertoires in COVID-19. TCRdb's copy holds only in-frame clones and misses some; the assay was immunoSEQ multiplex PCR. The sample has under 250,000 clones, around 90% seen once. Sample: peripheral blood. The receptors stem from a man older than 75 with acute or convalescent COVID-19.

The chain couples TRBV28 to TRBJ1-5; TRBD1 is a possible D gene (5 bases). CDR1 MDHEN and CDR2 SYDVKM come from the germline V gene. V was clipped by 5 bases and J by 5 bases, with 13 bases between them. The CDR3 is made up of 14 amino acids. CDR3 sequence reads: CASSNVDSYQPQHF. CDR3 in DNA: TGTGCCAGCAGTAATGTAGACAGTTATCAGCCCCAGCATTTT.

The V call is TRBV9, the J call TRBJ2-7; D is uncertain. V lost 0 bases to trimming and J lost 2 bases, with 12 bases between them. CDR1 is SGDLS, CDR2 YYNGEE, per germline. CDR3 size: 15 residues. CDR3 residues: CASSVEWQAPYEQYF. The CDR3, as DNA: TGTGCCAGCAGCGTAGAGTGGCAGGCTCCCTACGAGCAGTACTTC.

The V call is TRBV6-5, the J call TRBJ2-7; D might be TRBD1 (5 bases). The CDR3 extends over 15 amino acids. V lost 6 bases and J 3 bases, leaving 18 bases between the germline ends. CDR1 MNHEY and CDR2 SVGAGI come from the germline V gene. CDR3 residues: CASSLGQGYNYEQYF. The CDR3 nucleotides read TGTGCCAGCAGCCTAGGGCAGGGTTATAACTACGAGCAGTACTTC.

The chain has TRBV7-2 and TRBJ1-6, with D possibly matching TRBD1 (6 bases). Germline V gene lookup returns CDR1 SGHTA and CDR2 FQGNSA. Trimming cost V 6 bases and J 10 bases, with 16 bases left between them. CDR3 length: 14 amino acids. CDR3 DNA: TGTGCCAGCAGGGCAGCGGTAGGGGGATCACCCCTCCACTTT. Amino acid sequence: CASRAAVGGSPLHF.

This clone showed up just once. The chain combines TRBV3-1 (or the pseudogene TRBV3-2) with TRBJ1-2; 9 nucleotides agree with TRBD1. After removal of 1 base from V and 10 bases from J, the junction contained 10 bases not matched to a gene. CDR1 LGHDT and CDR2 YNNKEL come from the germline V gene (reference sequence). The CDR3 length is 15 residues. In DNA form, the CDR3 reads TGTGCCAGCAGCCAAGTCGCCGGGACAGGGAGTGCCTACACCTTC. Translating gives CASSQVAGTGSAYTF.

V is TRBV6-6 and J is TRBJ1-2; 10 nucleotides match TRBD1. Trimming removed 0 bases from V and 7 bases from J; junction bases left unmatched: 5. This CDR3 is 15 amino acids long. Germline CDR1 reads MNHNY; CDR2 reads SVGAGI (reference sequence). CDR3 amino acids: CASSYSTGGLSGYTF. CDR3 coding DNA: TGTGCCAGCAGTTACTCGACAGGGGGCCTCTCTGGCTACACCTTC.

The chain joins TRBV7-3 to TRBJ2-2, with TRBD2 as a possible D gene (6 bases). Trimming cost V 4 bases and J 4 bases, with 7 bases left between them. The CDR3 covers 13 residues. Germline V gene lookup returns CDR1 SGHTA and CDR2 FQGTGA. CDR3 residues: CASSSGLTGELFF. The CDR3 nucleotides read TGTGCCAGCAGCTCGGGACTCACCGGGGAGCTGTTTTTT.

This rearrangement joins TRBV11-2 to TRBJ2-7; 11 bases map to TRBD2. Trimming removed 2 bases from V and 7 bases from J; junction bases left unmatched: 10. The germline V gene encodes CDR1 SGHAT and CDR2 FQNNGV. The CDR3 has 16 amino acids. The DNA for the CDR3 is TGTGCCAGCAGCTTACGTCCAGGGCTAGCGGGAGGTGAGCAGTACTTC. The encoded protein is CASSLRPGLAGGEQYF.

This chain joins TRBV7-8 and TRBJ2-2; D is undetermined. Trimming removed 4 bases from V and 6 bases from J, with 12 bases in between. Germline V gene lookup returns CDR1 SGHVS and CDR2 FQNEAQ. This CDR3 is 14 amino acids long. The CDR3 protein is CASSSGGYPGELFF. The CDR3, as DNA: TGTGCCAGCAGCTCGGGTGGTTACCCCGGGGAGCTGTTTTTT.

The V gene is TRBV6-5, the J gene TRBJ2-2, with D perhaps matching TRBD2 (6 bases). The CDR3 covers 15 residues. Trimming removed 6 bases from V and 2 bases from J, with 13 bases in between. Germline lookup yields CDR1 MNHEY and CDR2 SVGAGI. CDR3 sequence reads: CASRVGGSNTGELFF. In nucleotides, the CDR3 is TGTGCCAGCAGGGTGGGAGGTTCAAACACCGGGGAGCTGTTTTTT.